This is a list of T cell receptor beta chains from one sample in a study of radiation and T cells in renal cell carcinoma. Sequencing was performed with immunoSEQ multiplex PCR; in TCRdb, only in-frame clones are kept and a portion is missing. The repertoire holds 130,000 to 150,000 clones, about 88% seen once, with around 12% in the top ten. The material sequenced was blood, taken from a patient whose treatment included radiotherapy and nephrectomy. Source of these receptors: a woman in her forties or fifties with renal cell carcinoma. Each CDR3 is given with its conserved first and last residue. A D gene is named only where the DNA matches it firmly. Expanded clones get a size class; other rows say once, few or many, or leave the size out.

J gene | D gene | clone size | V gene | CDR3 DNA | CDR3 protein
TRBJ2-6 | - | - | TRBV6-1 | TGTGCCAGCAGTGAAGAAACAGCAATCTCTGGGGCCAACGTCCTGACTTTC | CASSEETAISGANVLTF
TRBJ2-4 | - | - | TRBV6-5 | TGTGCCAGCAGTTACGGCTCAGAAAACATTCAGTACTTC | CASSYGSENIQYF
TRBJ1-5 | TRBD1 | - | TRBV6-5 | TGTGCCAGCAGTTCCGGGACAGGGGGCAATCAGCCCCAGCATTTT | CASSSGTGGNQPQHF
TRBJ2-3 | - | once | TRBV14 | TGTGCCAGCAGCCAAGGGTGGGCAGATACGCAGTATTTT | CASSQGWADTQYF
TRBJ1-3 | - | - | TRBV19 | TGTGCCAGTAGTAGTCGGGGGCAAGGAAACACCATATATTTT | CASSSRGQGNTIYF
TRBJ1-2 | TRBD1 | - | TRBV5-6 | TGTGCCAGCAGCACACAGACAGGGGGGAGGTTTGGCTACACCTTC | CASSTQTGGRFGYTF
TRBJ2-7 | - | - | TRBV18 | TGTGCCAGCTCACCCCCTGGGTCCCACGAGCAGTACTTC | CASSPPGSHEQYF
TRBJ2-6 | - | - | TRBV18 | TGTGCCAGCTCACCATTTACGGGAGAAACTGGGGCCAACGTCCTGACTTTC | CASSPFTGETGANVLTF
TRBJ1-2 | - | once | TRBV4-3 | TGCGCCAGCAGCCAAGGAAGGCTCTTTAACTATGGCTACACCTTC | CASSQGRLFNYGYTF
TRBJ1-2 | TRBD1 | - | TRBV6-1 | TGTGCCAGCAGGGAAGGGGGCATGCCTGGCTACACCTTC | CASREGGMPGYTF
TRBJ1-2 | - | - | TRBV5-1 | TGCGCCAGCAGCCCCGGCGGGGGATACCGGGACTACACCTTC | CASSPGGGYRDYTF
TRBJ2-5 | - | - | TRBV7-2 | TGTGCCAGCAGCCCGAGGGGGTGGGCAGTCATACAAGAGACCCAGTACTTC | CASSPRGWAVIQETQYF
TRBJ2-7 | - | - | TRBV4-1 | TGCGCCAGCCGCAATATAGGCGTAACCTCTTCCTACGAGCAGTACTTC | CASRNIGVTSSYEQYF
TRBJ2-2 | TRBD2 | - | TRBV5-4 | TGTGCCAGCAGCTTTAGCGGGGGGAGGCTCGGGGAGCTGTTTTTT | CASSFSGGRLGELFF
TRBJ1-2 | - | - | TRBV4-3 | TGCGCCAGCAGCCAAGTAGGCAGGGCAAGTGGCTATGGCTACACCTTC | CASSQVGRASGYGYTF
TRBJ2-1 | - | - | TRBV4-2 | TGTGCCAGCAGCCAACCTTACTACAGGGTTGCCGGCGATGAGCAGTTCTTC | CASSQPYYRVAGDEQFF
TRBJ2-1 | TRBD2 | - | TRBV5-1 | TGCGCCAGCAGTTCCGGTGTAGCGGGGGGATACAATGAGCAGTTCTTC | CASSSGVAGGYNEQFF
TRBJ2-2 | - | - | TRBV2 | TGTGCCAGCAGCTTAGACGGACCTAACACCGGGGAGCTGTTTTTT | CASSLDGPNTGELFF
TRBJ1-2 | TRBD1 | - | TRBV27 | TGTGCCAGCAGTTTCGGGACAGGGGAGGGCTACACCTTC | CASSFGTGEGYTF
TRBJ2-3 | - | - | TRBV19 | TGTGCCAGTAGTATCTTGGGGACCACAGATACGCAGTATTTT | CASSILGTTDTQYF
TRBJ1-3 | - | once | TRBV9 | TGTGCCAGCAGCGTAGTAGGTGTCTCTGGAAACACCATATATTTT | CASSVVGVSGNTIYF
TRBJ2-7 | - | - | TRBV27 | TGTGCCAGCAGTTCCACCGCATCCTACGAGCAGTACTTC | CASSSTASYEQYF
TRBJ1-2 | TRBD1 | - | TRBV5-5 | TGTGCCAGCAGCTGGGACAGGGGAATCTATGGCTACACCTTC | CASSWDRGIYGYTF
TRBJ1-2 | - | - | TRBV2 | TGTGCCAGCAGGGGGACGGCCGGATTCTATGGCTACACCTTC | CASRGTAGFYGYTF
TRBJ2-7 | TRBD1 | - | TRBV6-5 | TGTGCCAGCAGTCAGACAGGGCACGAGCAGTACTTC | CASSQTGHEQYF
TRBJ1-2 | TRBD1 | once | TRBV2 | TGTGCCAGCTCCTATGGGGACAGGGGTCGCTACACCTTC | CASSYGDRGRYTF
TRBJ1-4 | - | - | TRBV27 | TGTGCCAGCCGCCGTCCGGGTGGAACTAATGAAAAACTGTTTTTT | CASRRPGGTNEKLFF
TRBJ2-3 | - | - | TRBV5-1 | TGCGCCAGCAGCTTGGGTAGCAGGGCGGCAGATACGCAGTATTTT | CASSLGSRAADTQYF
TRBJ1-2 | TRBD1 | - | TRBV9 | TGTGCCAGCAGCCGAGGACAGGCTCGGAACTATGGCTACACCTTC | CASSRGQARNYGYTF
TRBJ2-5 | - | - | TRBV7-7 | TGTGCTAGCAGCTTAAGGGGCGGTGCTGAAGAGACCCAGTACTTC | CASSLRGGAEETQYF
TRBJ2-7 | TRBD2 | - | TRBV5-1 | TGCGCCAGCAGCTTGGCTAGCGGGGGGAGCTCCTACGAGCAGTACTTC | CASSLASGGSSYEQYF
TRBJ1-2 | TRBD1 | - | TRBV6-1 | TGTGCCAGCAGTGAACGAGGACAGGGCGGTGGCTACACCTTC | CASSERGQGGGYTF
TRBJ2-7 | TRBD1 | once | TRBV6-5 | TGTGCCAGCAGTCCCGGGACAGGGGGTTTTCACGAGCAGTACTTC | CASSPGTGGFHEQYF
TRBJ2-1 | - | - | TRBV4-1 | TGCGCCAGCAGCCAGACTGGGCGGGGTCCCTACAATGAGCAGTTCTTC | CASSQTGRGPYNEQFF
TRBJ1-2 | - | - | TRBV18 | TGTGCCAGCTCACCAATCAGATATGATGTTCGGACAGCCTCCCGGTATGGCTACACCTTC | CASSPIRYDVRTASRYGYTF
TRBJ2-1 | - | - | TRBV19 | TGTGCCAGTAGTATAGCGGATAACTCCTACAATGAGCAGTTCTTC | CASSIADNSYNEQFF